Listed here is a single T cell receptor (beta chain). The antigen is unknown. This record comes from a study of cytomegalovirus exposure and HLA in healthy donors. Across the study: Ancestry clustering placed 70% to 85% of roughly 410 genotyped donors in the Caucasian-associated cluster.

V lost 5 bases and J lost 11; bases outside the gene matches: 7. The CDR3 is made up of 12 amino acids. Germline CDR1 is MNHEY and CDR2 is SVGAGI. Both 60 Vbeta primers and 13 Jbeta primers went into the PCR. Sequencing used immunoSEQ multiplex PCR; TCRdb keeps in-frame clones, though not all of them. The sample carries about 190,000 clones, about four fifths recorded once. It was healthy bone marrow donors who served as donors. Study results and caveats: A later analysis reportedly found that, within productive TCRs, an Asian-associated ancestry cluster had fewer N-insertions than the mean observed across the roughly 700 donors.

The rearrangement uses TRBV6-5 and TRBJ1-1, with 8 positions matching TRBD1. The sequencing input was PBMCs. This clonotype originated in a young man in good health and CMV-seropositive. The CDR3 loop reads CASSPRTGKAFF. The CDR3 DNA sequence: TGTGCCAGCAGTCCGAGGACAGGGAAGGCTTTCTTT.